One sample yielded the 22 T cell receptor beta chains listed below, sequenced in a study of long-term antiretroviral therapy in people with HIV. Investigators performed immunoSEQ version v3.0 at survey level. Method: immunoSEQ multiplex PCR; TCRdb's copy keeps in-frame clones and lacks some. The repertoire includes tens of thousands of clones, under 80% of them detected once, and about 10% sits in the top ten. Sequenced here: unsorted PBMCs, sampled 1.1 years before starting antiretroviral therapy. The receptors shown here come from a woman between 35 and 50 years old with HIV.

The chain carries TRBV11-2 and TRBJ2-1; 7 bases agree with TRBD2. Germline lookup yields CDR1 SGHAT and CDR2 FQNNGV. V was clipped by 1 base and J by 10 bases; unmatched bases: 4. This CDR3 spans 13 amino acids. CDR3 region: CASSLGLAEEQFF. CDR3 in DNA: TGTGCCAGCAGCTTAGGGCTAGCGGAGGAGCAGTTCTTC. The full variable domain, rest sourced from reference TRBV11-2 and TRBJ2-1, is EAGVAQSPRYKIIEKRQSVAFWCNPISGHATLYWYQQILGQGPKLLIQFQNNGVVDDSQLPKDRFSAERLKGVDSTLKIQPAKLEDSAVYLCASSLGLAEEQFFGPGTRLTVL.

J is TRBJ1-3 and V is TRBV2; D gene unclear. This CDR3 has 14 amino acids. CDR1 is SNHLY and CDR2 is FYNNEI in the germline V gene. The germline V and J ends were trimmed by 4 bases and 1 base, with 8 bases remaining between them. The CDR3 DNA reads TGTGCCAGCAGTGGGGTATTGTCTGGAAACACCATATATTTT. Residues: CASSGVLSGNTIYF. Supplemented by reference TRBV2 and TRBJ1-3, the full variable domain reads EPEVTQTPSHQVTQMGQEVILRCVPISNHLYFYWYRQILGQKVEFLVSFYNNEISEKSEIFDDQFSVERPDGSNFTLKIRSTKLEDSAMYFCASSGVLSGNTIYFGEGSWLTVV.

The chain has TRBV9 and TRBJ2-2; the D call may be TRBD1 or TRBD2 (5 bases each). The germline V gene has CDR1 SGDLS and CDR2 YYNGEE. This CDR3 region has 17 residues. With 3 bases removed from V and 1 base from J, the gap between germline ends came to 16 bases. The CDR3 DNA sequence: TGTGCCAGCAGCGAGAGGGGACGACAGATGAACACCGGGGAGCTGTTTTTT. Its translation is CASSERGRQMNTGELFF. Looking up the rest from reference TRBV9 and TRBJ2-2 gives the full variable domain: DSGVTQTPKHLITATGQRVTLRCSPRSGDLSVYWYQQSLDQGLQFLIQYYNGEERAKGNILERFSAQQFPDLHSELNLSSLELGDSALYFCASSERGRQMNTGELFFGEGSRLTVL.

The chain combines TRBV7-6 with TRBJ2-7; 7 nucleotides match TRBD2. Looked up from germline, CDR1 is SGHVS and CDR2 is FNYEAQ. This CDR3 region has 14 residues. The trim removed 5 bases at V and 7 bases at J, leaving 11 bases unmatched. The CDR3 spells CASSITSAGREQYF. DNA for the CDR3: TGTGCCAGCAGCATCACTAGCGCCGGACGGGAGCAGTACTTC.

The chain links TRBV4-2 to TRBJ1-1; D unresolved. V lost 7 bases and J 4 bases, leaving 13 bases between the germline ends. Germline values: CDR1 LGHNA, CDR2 YNFKEQ. This CDR3 has 13 amino acids. The chain's CDR3 is CASNDNMVTEAFF. DNA of the CDR3: TGTGCCAGCAACGACAACATGGTCACTGAAGCTTTCTTT.

The chain has TRBV5-1 and TRBJ2-7; D is undetermined. CDR1 and CDR2 from the germline V gene are SGHRS and YFSETQ. This CDR3 has 13 residues. Between the trimmed V and J ends, which lost 2 bases and 4 bases, there was a span of 10 bases. The CDR3 loop is CASSLGVGYEQYF. The CDR3 DNA reads as TGCGCCAGCAGCTTAGGAGTAGGTTACGAGCAGTACTTC. Variable domain in full (rest from reference TRBV5-1 and TRBJ2-7): KAGVTQTPRYLIKTRGQQVTLSCSPISGHRSVSWYQQTPGQGLQFLFEYFSETQRNKGNFPGRFSGRQFSNSRSEMNVSTLELGDSALYLCASSLGVGYEQYFGPGTRLTVT.

The chain uses TRBV6-5 and TRBJ1-5, with 9 bases aligning to TRBD1. The CDR3 runs to 15 residues. V lost 5 bases and J lost 1; bases outside the gene matches: 3. Per germline, CDR1 MNHEY and CDR2 SVGAGI. The CDR3, as DNA: TGTGCCAGCAGTCGGACAGGGGTGAGCAATCAGCCCCAGCATTTT. Its translation is CASSRTGVSNQPQHF.

The chain employs TRBV4-2 and TRBJ2-3; unclear D gene. The CDR3 extends over 13 amino acids. Trimming stripped 3 bases from V and 3 bases from J, with 7 bases between. Per the germline V gene, CDR1 is LGHNA and CDR2 is YNFKEQ. CDR3 amino acids: CASSHPLTDTQYF. DNA for the CDR3: TGTGCCAGCAGCCACCCCTTAACAGATACGCAGTATTTT.

The CDR3 DNA is TGTGCCAGCAGTTACTCGACAGGTCAGGACACCATATATTTT. Its translation: CASSYSTGQDTIYF. The chain carries TRBV6-6 and TRBJ1-3; a weak D match, TRBD1 (6 bases). This CDR3 is built from 14 residues. The germline V and J ends were trimmed by 0 bases and 8 bases, with 11 bases remaining between them. The germline V gene has CDR1 MNHNY and CDR2 SVGAGI (reference sequence).

This clone was picked up a small number of times. The CDR3 reads CASSEAGTGAPGRNIQYF. For the CDR3, the DNA is TGTGCCAGCAGTGAAGCTGGGACAGGGGCTCCTGGGAGGAACATTCAGTACTTC. The gene calls are TRBV6-1 and TRBJ2-4; 10 nucleotides line up with TRBD1. J lost 7 bases, V lost 0 bases, and 12 bases had no gene match. The CDR3 is 18 amino acids. The germline CDR1 and CDR2 sequences are MNHNS and SASEGT.

This clone was counted a few times. The DNA for the CDR3 is TGTGCCAGCAGCTTTAGTACCGGGACACCGATTCTTGGCACTGAAGCTTTCTTT. Encoded protein: CASSFSTGTPILGTEAFF. The chain joins TRBV7-6 to TRBJ1-1; D may be TRBD1 (6 bases). Germline loops: CDR1 SGHVS, CDR2 FNYEAQ. V lost 3 bases, J lost 4 bases, and 24 bases lay in between. The CDR3 length is 18 residues.

V is TRBV2 and J is TRBJ2-5; 9 nucleotides agree with TRBD1. The CDR3 runs to 13 residues. The junction had 3 bases not matched to a gene; V was cut back by 6 bases and J by 4 bases. Per the germline V gene, CDR1 is SNHLY and CDR2 is FYNNEI. The CDR3 DNA reads as TGTGCCAGCAGGGGGGACAGGGCAGAGACCCAGTACTTC. Translating it yields CASRGDRAETQYF.

The rearrangement uses TRBV2 and TRBJ1-5; perhaps TRBD1 as D (5 bases). Germline CDR1 and CDR2: SNHLY and FYNNEI. The CDR3 is 16 amino acids. V dropped 2 bases and J dropped 4 bases, with 15 bases sitting between them. The CDR3 sequence is CASSENRGTANQPQHF. CDR3 sequence (DNA): TGTGCCAGCAGTGAAAATCGCGGGACGGCGAATCAGCCCCAGCATTTT. Full variable domain (missing parts from reference TRBV2 and TRBJ1-5): EPEVTQTPSHQVTQMGQEVILRCVPISNHLYFYWYRQILGQKVEFLVSFYNNEISEKSEIFDDQFSVERPDGSNFTLKIRSTKLEDSAMYFCASSENRGTANQPQHFGDGTRLSIL.

The rearrangement joins TRBV14 to TRBJ2-7, with 12 bases lining up with TRBD2. Unmatched junction bases numbered 7, after V lost 6 bases and J lost 4 bases. This CDR3 spans 15 amino acids. Germline V gene lookup returns CDR1 SGHDN and CDR2 FVKESK. CDR3 loop: CASRPTSGSIYEQYF. CDR3 DNA: TGTGCCAGCAGGCCGACTAGCGGGAGCATATACGAGCAGTACTTC.

The chain links TRBV14 to TRBJ1-2; D uncertain. This CDR3 is built from 17 residues. Per germline, CDR1 SGHDN and CDR2 FVKESK. V lost 1 base to trimming and J lost 5 bases, with 20 bases between them. The DNA for the CDR3 is TGTGCCAGCAGCCAAGTGGGCCTGGGGTTCGGGGTTTATGGCTACACCTTC. Amino acids: CASSQVGLGFGVYGYTF.

This chain joins TRBV9 and TRBJ2-3; tentative D call: TRBD1 (6 bases). Germline V lookup: CDR1 SGDLS, CDR2 YYNGEE. V was clipped by 3 bases and J by 2 bases, with 13 bases between them. The CDR3 sequence is 15 residues long. CDR3 protein: CASSDQGPHTDTQYF. CDR3 nucleotides: TGTGCCAGCAGCGATCAGGGGCCACACACAGATACGCAGTATTTT.

The V and J genes are TRBV4-2 and TRBJ2-3; D remains ambiguous. The CDR3 runs 13 residues. Trimming cost V 11 bases and J 0 bases, with 12 bases left between them. The germline V gene encodes CDR1 LGHNA and CDR2 YNFKEQ. As DNA, the CDR3 is TGTGCCTCAAGCGCCCCTAGCACAGATACGCAGTATTTT. Amino acid sequence: CASSAPSTDTQYF.

V usage is TRBV9 and J usage is TRBJ1-1; tentative D call: TRBD1 (6 bases). Germline CDR1 reads SGDLS; CDR2 reads YYNGEE. The CDR3 is 14 amino acids. V lost 5 bases to trimming and J lost 3 bases, with 14 bases between them. The CDR3 reads CASSGQSGDTEAFF. The CDR3 nucleotides are TGTGCCAGCAGTGGACAATCAGGGGACACTGAAGCTTTCTTT.

The J gene is TRBJ1-3, the V gene TRBV19; D not resolved. Trimming stripped 7 bases from V and 2 bases from J, with 12 bases between. The CDR3 totals 14 residues. Germline values: CDR1 LNHDA, CDR2 SQIVND (reference sequence). This CDR3 reads CASTFEAPGNTIYF. CDR3 in DNA: TGTGCCAGTACGTTCGAAGCCCCTGGAAACACCATATATTTT.

The DNA of the CDR3 is TGTGCCAGTAGTTCTACAGGGACTGTTTCCTACGAGCAGTACTTC. Translated, it gives CASSSTGTVSYEQYF. The rearrangement links TRBV19 to TRBJ2-7, with D perhaps matching TRBD1 or TRBD2 (6 bases each). This CDR3 is 15 amino acids long. The V end lost 5 bases, the J end lost 1 base, and 15 bases lay between the germline ends. Germline V gives CDR1 LNHDA, CDR2 SQIVND (reference sequence).

This chain links TRBV4-2 with TRBJ2-7, with D possibly matching TRBD2 (6 bases). The CDR3 is 15 residues long. CDR1 and CDR2 from the germline V gene are LGHNA and YNFKEQ. V lost 2 bases and J 0 bases, leaving 11 bases between the germline ends. Here the CDR3 reads CASSQIAESSYEQYF. The CDR3 DNA sequence: TGTGCCAGCAGCCAAATAGCGGAATCCTCCTACGAGCAGTACTTC.

In DNA form, the CDR3 reads TGTGCCAGCAGCAAAGCGAGCGACTATGGCTACACCTTC. As protein: CASSKASDYGYTF. V gene TRBV21-1 combines with J gene TRBJ1-2. TRBV21-1 is designated a pseudogene. The CDR3 covers 13 residues.